A single T cell receptor (beta chain) is shown here with its context. Its antigen is not yet known. Base qualities are missing; no much larger clone stands one base away. These data come from a study of shared T cell receptors in the human thymus (dated by TCRdb to the early 2020s). About the investigation overall: The study examined how the human thymus generates shared, self-reactive T-cell receptor alpha chains.

Libraries were made using the immunoSEQ multiplex PCR assay. Imported from immuneACCESS, the table was reduced by TCRdb to in-frame sequences with V and J called. These copies leave out some clones; in studies compared against another copy, an unresolved V gene accounts for under half, and the cause of the remainder is not known. This sample is represented by hundreds of thousands of clones; approximately 87% of them were singletons. Around 0.0099% of the sample is taken by the ten largest. Measured from the cysteine to the phenylalanine, the CDR3 is 15 residues long. The read is trimmed to its CDR3 DNA, 45 bases read in frame from base 1. CDR1 and CDR2 are drawn from the germline V gene: LGHNA, YNFKEQ. From V the trimming removes 5 bases and from J it removes 2 bases, while the gene matches leave 7 bases of the junction unaccounted for. These data were also reused for a study on human thymus T cells. As that second paper reports: The donors were immunologically healthy infants in Finland who had open corrective cardiac surgery for congenital heart defects. Thymus tissue was obtained as surgical resects removed during corrective cardiac surgery. Biased V and J gene segment usage appeared to be present in both thymic and peripheral blood repertoires. The related research reported highly overlapping thymic TCR repertoires among unrelated individuals. The study characterized TCR alpha and beta repertoires from seven to nine infant thymus samples and a few related peripheral blood samples. The infant donors were about 7 to 244 days old, and the cohort included about 6 males and a couple of females. Thymocytes were released mechanically from tissue and stored at -70 °C as pellets of roughly 9.5-32 million cells. A QIAsymphony instrument was used to extract genomic DNA from frozen cell pellets. TCRB and TCRAD loci were amplified from a standardized quantity of quality-controlled genomic DNA using the immunoSEQ multiplex PCR assay. The amplicons spanned the V(D)J region and were long enough to cover the CDR3 and allow V and J genes to be identified. The amplicons were sequenced on an Illumina platform via the commercial immunoSEQ service. Primer bias and sequencing errors were corrected using previously described methods, and TCRAD and TCRB definitions followed the IMGT database. immunoSEQ Analyzer 3.0 and VDJTools were used for repertoire analysis, which covered basic statistics, V/J segment usage, diversity estimates, rarefaction and pairwise overlap. Diversity was estimated using the Chao1, ChaoE, Efron-Thisted, Shannon and inverse Simpson indices, and was also estimated on datasets down-sampled to the size of the smallest sample. For repertoire overlap, CDR3 nucleotide sequence, V gene and J gene had to match strictly, and clustering was done by Jaccard-based multidimensional scaling. On average, thymus samples gave 650,000 to 850,000 unique TCRB clonotypes, whereas blood samples gave 80,000 to 85,000.

The chain uses TRBV4-2 and TRBJ1-2; 8 bases in the junction line up with TRBD1. Sequencing was done on a sample of thymocytes. The origin of this receptor is a boy in the first two years of life with a congenital heart defect. Donor details come from another sample of the same person, matched by shared clones. The CDR3 here reads CASSVDRGPNYGYTF. The DNA sequence is as follows: TGTGCCAGCAGCGTAGACAGGGGCCCAAACTATGGCTACACCTTC.